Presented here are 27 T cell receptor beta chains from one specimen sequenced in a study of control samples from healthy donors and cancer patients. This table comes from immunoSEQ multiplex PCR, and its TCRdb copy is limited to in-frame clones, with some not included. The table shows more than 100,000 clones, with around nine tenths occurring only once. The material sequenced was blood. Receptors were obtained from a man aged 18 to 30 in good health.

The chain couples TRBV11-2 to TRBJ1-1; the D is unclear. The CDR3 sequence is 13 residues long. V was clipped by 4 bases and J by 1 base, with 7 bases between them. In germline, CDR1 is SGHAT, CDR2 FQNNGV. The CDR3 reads CASSYTENTEAFF. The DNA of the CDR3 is TGTGCCAGCAGCTACACAGAGAACACTGAAGCTTTCTTT.

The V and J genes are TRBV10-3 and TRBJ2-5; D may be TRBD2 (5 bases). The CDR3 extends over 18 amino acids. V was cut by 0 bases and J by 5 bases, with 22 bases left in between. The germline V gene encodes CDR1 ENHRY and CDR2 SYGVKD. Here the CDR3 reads CAISESIFGVREEETQYF. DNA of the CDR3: TGTGCCATCAGTGAGTCCATTTTCGGGGTTAGAGAAGAGGAGACCCAGTACTTC.

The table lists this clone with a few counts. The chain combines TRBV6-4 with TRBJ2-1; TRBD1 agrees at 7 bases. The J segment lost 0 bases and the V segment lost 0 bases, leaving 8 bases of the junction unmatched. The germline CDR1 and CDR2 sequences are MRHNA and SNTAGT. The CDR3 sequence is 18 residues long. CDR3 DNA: TGTGCCAGCAGTGACTCTTTTGGGAACAGGGGCTCCTACAATGAGCAGTTCTTC. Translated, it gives CASSDSFGNRGSYNEQFF.

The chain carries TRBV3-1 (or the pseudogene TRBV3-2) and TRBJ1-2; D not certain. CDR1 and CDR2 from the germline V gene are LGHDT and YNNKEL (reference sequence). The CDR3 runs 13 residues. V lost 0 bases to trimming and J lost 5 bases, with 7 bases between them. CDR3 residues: CASSQDIRYGYTF. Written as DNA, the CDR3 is TGTGCCAGCAGCCAAGATATACGATATGGCTACACCTTC.

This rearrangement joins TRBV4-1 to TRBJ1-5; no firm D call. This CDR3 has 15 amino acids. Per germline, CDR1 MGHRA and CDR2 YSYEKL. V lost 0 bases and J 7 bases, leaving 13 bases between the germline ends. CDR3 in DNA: TGCGCCAGCAGCCAAGACGGTTCGGCGGAACAGCCCCAGCATTTT. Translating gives CASSQDGSAEQPQHF.

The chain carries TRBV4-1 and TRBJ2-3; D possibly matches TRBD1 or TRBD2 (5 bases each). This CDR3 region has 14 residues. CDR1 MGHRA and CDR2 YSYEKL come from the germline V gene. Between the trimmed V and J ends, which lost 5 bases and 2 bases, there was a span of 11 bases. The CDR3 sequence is CASSSPGPTDTQYF. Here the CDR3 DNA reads TGCGCCAGCAGCTCTCCGGGACCCACAGATACGCAGTATTTT.

CDR3 DNA: TGTGCCAGCAGCCAAGATAGGCGGTCCCCTCTCTATGGCTACACCTTC. It translates to CASSQDRRSPLYGYTF. This chain links TRBV14 with TRBJ1-2, with D hard to call. This CDR3 has 16 amino acids. V was cut by 0 bases and J by 4 bases, with 15 bases left in between. CDR1 and CDR2 (germline): SGHDN, FVKESK.

The CDR3 DNA reads TGTGCCAGCAGTGAAGGGCCGGAAACCGCACGCGAGACCCAGTACTTC. Its protein product is CASSEGPETARETQYF. This chain connects TRBV2 to TRBJ2-5; D gene unclear. Germline CDR1 is SNHLY and CDR2 is FYNNEI. This CDR3 is 16 amino acids long. V shed 1 base and J shed 5 bases, with 17 bases lying between them. The full variable domain, completed using reference TRBV2 and TRBJ2-5, is EPEVTQTPSHQVTQMGQEVILRCVPISNHLYFYWYRQILGQKVEFLVSFYNNEISEKSEIFDDQFSVERPDGSNFTLKIRSTKLEDSAMYFCASSEGPETARETQYFGPGTRLLVL.

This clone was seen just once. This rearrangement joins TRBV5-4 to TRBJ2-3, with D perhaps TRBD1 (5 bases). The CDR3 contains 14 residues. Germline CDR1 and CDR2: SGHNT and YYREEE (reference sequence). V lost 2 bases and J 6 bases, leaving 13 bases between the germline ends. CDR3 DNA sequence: TGTGCCAGCAGCTTACTCTTGGGGCCCGATACGCAGTATTTT. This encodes CASSLLLGPDTQYF. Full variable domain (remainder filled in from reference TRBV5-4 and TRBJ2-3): ETGVTQSPTHLIKTRGQQVTLRCSSQSGHNTVSWYQQALGQGPQFIFQYYREEENGRGNFPPRFSGLQFPNYSSELNVNALELDDSALYLCASSLLLGPDTQYFGPGTRLTVL.

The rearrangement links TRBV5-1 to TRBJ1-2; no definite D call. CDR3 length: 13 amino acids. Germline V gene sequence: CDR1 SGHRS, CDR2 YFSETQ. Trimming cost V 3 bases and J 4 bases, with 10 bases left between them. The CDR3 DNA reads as TGCGCCAGCAGCTCCGGACGGGTCTATGGCTACACCTTC. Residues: CASSSGRVYGYTF.

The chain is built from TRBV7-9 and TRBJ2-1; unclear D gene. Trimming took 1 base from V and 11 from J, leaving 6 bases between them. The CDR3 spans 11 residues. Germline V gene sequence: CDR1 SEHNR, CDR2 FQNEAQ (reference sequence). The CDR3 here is CASSLGLKQFF. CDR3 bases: TGTGCCAGCAGCTTAGGACTTAAGCAGTTCTTC.

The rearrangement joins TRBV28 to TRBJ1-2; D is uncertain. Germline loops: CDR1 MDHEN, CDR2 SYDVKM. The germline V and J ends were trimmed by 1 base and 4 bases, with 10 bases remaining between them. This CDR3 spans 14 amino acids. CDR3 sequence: CASSLSGRAYGYTF. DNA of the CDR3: TGTGCCAGCAGTTTATCGGGCAGAGCCTATGGCTACACCTTC.

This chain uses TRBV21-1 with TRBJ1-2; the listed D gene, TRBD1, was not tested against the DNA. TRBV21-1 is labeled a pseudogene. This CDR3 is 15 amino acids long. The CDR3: CASSPRGGQALFSTF. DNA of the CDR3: TGTGCCAGCAGCCCCAGAGGAGGACAGGCACTATTCTCCACCTTC.

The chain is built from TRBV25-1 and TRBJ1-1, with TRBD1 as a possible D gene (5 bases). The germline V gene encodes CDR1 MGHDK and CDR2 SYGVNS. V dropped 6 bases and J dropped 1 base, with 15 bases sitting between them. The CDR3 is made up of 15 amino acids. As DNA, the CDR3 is TGTGCCAGCAGCTACCGGGGACGGGGGAACACTGAAGCTTTCTTT. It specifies CASSYRGRGNTEAFF.

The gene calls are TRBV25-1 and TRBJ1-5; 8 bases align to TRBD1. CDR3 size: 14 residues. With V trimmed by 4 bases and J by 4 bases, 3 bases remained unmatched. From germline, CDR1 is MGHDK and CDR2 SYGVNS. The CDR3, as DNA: TGTGCCAGCAGTGGGGGACAGGCTAATCAGCCCCAGCATTTT. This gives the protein CASSGGQANQPQHF. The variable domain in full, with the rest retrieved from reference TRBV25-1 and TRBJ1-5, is EADIYQTPRYLVIGTGKKITLECSQTMGHDKMYWYQQDPGMELHLIHYSYGVNSTEKGDLSSESTVSRIRTEHFPLTLESARPSHTSQYLCASSGGQANQPQHFGDGTRLSIL.

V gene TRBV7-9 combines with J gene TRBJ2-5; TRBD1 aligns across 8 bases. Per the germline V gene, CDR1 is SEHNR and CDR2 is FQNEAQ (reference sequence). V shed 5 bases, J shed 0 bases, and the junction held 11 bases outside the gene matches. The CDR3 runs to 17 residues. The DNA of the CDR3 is TGTGCCAGCAGCACCCGACAGGGGCGAATAAACCAAGAGACCCAGTACTTC. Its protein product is CASSTRQGRINQETQYF.

The CDR3 protein is CASSQAPHRLAGGPNEQFF. In DNA form, the CDR3 reads TGTGCCAGCAGCCAAGCCCCTCATCGACTAGCGGGGGGGCCAAATGAGCAGTTCTTC. This chain joins TRBV4-2 and TRBJ2-1; 14 positions agree with TRBD2. Germline V gene data show CDR1 as LGHNA and CDR2 as YNFKEQ. V lost 1 base, J lost 7 bases, and 12 bases stayed unmatched. This CDR3 contains 19 residues.

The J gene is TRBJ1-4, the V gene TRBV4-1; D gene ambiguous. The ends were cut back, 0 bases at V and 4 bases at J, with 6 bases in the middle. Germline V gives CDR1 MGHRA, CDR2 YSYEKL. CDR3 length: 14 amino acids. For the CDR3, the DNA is TGCGCCAGCAGCCAAGATCTTGGTAATGAAAAACTGTTTTTT. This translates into CASSQDLGNEKLFF.

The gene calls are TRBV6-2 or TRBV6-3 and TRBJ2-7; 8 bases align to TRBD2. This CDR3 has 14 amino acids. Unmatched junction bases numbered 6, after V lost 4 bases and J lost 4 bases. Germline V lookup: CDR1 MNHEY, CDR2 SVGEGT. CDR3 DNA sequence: TGTGCCAGCAGTTTAAGGCCTAGCGGGTACGAGCAGTACGTC. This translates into CASSLRPSGYEQYV.

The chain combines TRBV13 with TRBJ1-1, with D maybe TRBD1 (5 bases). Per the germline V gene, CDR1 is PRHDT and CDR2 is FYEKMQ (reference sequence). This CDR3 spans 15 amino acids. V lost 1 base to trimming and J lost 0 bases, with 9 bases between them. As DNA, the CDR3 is TGTGCCAGCAGCTTAGCTAGGGGATTGAACACTGAAGCTTTCTTT. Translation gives CASSLARGLNTEAFF.

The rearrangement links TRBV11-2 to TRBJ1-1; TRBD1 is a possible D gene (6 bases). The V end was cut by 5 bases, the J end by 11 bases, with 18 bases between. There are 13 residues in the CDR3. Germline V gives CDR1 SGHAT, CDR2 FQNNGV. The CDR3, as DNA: TGTGCCAGCAGCCCGGGACACGGCTTATGGGCTTTCTTT. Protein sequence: CASSPGHGLWAFF.

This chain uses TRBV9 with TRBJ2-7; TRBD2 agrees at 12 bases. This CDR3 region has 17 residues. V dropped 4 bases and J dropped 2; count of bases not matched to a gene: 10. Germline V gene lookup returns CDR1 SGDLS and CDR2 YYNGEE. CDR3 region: CASSPSGGAFGPYEQYF. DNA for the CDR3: TGTGCCAGCAGCCCTAGCGGGGGGGCATTTGGTCCCTACGAGCAGTACTTC.

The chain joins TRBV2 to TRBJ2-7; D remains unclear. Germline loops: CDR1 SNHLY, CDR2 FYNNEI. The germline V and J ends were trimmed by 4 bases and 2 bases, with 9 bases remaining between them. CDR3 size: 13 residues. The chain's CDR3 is CASSGNSPYEQYF. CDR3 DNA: TGTGCCAGCAGTGGAAACAGCCCCTACGAGCAGTACTTC.

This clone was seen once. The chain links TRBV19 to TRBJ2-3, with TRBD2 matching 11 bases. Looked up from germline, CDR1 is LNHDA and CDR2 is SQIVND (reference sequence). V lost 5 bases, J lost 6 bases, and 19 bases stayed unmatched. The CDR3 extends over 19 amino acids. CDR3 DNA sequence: TGTGCCAGTAGTGTCGGACAGGGTTATAGCGGGGGGGCAGCGGATACGCAGTATTTT. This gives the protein CASSVGQGYSGGAADTQYF.

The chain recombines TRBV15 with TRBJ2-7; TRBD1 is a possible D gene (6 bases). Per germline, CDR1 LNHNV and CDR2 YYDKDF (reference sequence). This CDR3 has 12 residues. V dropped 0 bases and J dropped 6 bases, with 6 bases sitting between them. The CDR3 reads CATSRDRGEQYF. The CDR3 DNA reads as TGTGCCACCAGCAGAGACAGGGGCGAGCAGTACTTC.

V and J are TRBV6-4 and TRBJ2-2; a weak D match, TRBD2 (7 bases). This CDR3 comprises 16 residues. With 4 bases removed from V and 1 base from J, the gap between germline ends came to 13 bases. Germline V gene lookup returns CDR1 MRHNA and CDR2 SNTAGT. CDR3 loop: CASSAEGGKNTGELFF. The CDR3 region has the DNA TGTGCCAGCAGTGCTGAGGGGGGGAAGAACACCGGGGAGCTGTTTTTT.

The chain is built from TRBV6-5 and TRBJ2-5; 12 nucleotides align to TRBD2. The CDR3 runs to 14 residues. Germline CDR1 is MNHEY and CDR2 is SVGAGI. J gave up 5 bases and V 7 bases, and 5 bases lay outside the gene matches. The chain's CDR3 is CASNLAGGRETQYF. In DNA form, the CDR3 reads TGTGCCAGCAATCTAGCGGGGGGGCGGGAGACCCAGTACTTC.